This TCR beta chain was captured by sequencing in a study of blood T cell repertoires in COVID-19. The V gene end was trimmed by 7 bases and the J gene end by 9 bases; junction bases not matched to a gene: 9. Germline V gene lookup returns CDR1 LNHDA and CDR2 SQIVND (reference sequence). The CDR3 is 15 residues long. In the study's own analysis: Reference gene primer amplification yielded estimated nucleated cell counts. Some clones are missing from TCRdb's copy, which holds only in-frame ones; the method was immunoSEQ multiplex PCR. The V and J calls and clone size are taken from that table; D and trimming were inferred from the DNA. The repertoire holds over 90,000 clones, just over 90% seen once, with 5.1% in the top ten.

Material: peripheral blood. This chain connects TRBV19 to TRBJ2-6, with TRBD1 matching over 10 bases. The sequence was collected from a man aged 45-60 years with acute or convalescent COVID-19. The CDR3 sequence: CASKSGQGFFNVLTF. CDR3 in DNA: TGTGCCAGTAAGTCGGGACAGGGGTTTTTCAACGTCCTGACTTTC.